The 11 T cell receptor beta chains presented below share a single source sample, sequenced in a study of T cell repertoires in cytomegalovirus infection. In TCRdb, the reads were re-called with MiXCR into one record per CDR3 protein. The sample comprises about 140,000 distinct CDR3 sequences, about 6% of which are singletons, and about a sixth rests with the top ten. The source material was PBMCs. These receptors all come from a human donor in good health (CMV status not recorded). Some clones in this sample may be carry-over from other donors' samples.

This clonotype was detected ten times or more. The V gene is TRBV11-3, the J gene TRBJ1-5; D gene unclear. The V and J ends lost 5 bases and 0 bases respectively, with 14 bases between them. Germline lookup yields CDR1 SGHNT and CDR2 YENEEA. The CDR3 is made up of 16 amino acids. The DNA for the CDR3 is TGTGCCAGCAGCCCCGCGAGGGAATATAGCAATCAGCCCCAGCATTTT. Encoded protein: CASSPAREYSNQPQHF.

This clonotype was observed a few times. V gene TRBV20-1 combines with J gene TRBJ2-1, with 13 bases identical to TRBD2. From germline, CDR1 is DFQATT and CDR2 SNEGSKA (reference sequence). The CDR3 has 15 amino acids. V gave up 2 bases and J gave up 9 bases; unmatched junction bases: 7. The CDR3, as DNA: TGCAGTGCTAGATCCCGGACTAGCGGGGGAACTGAGCAGTTCTTC. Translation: CSARSRTSGGTEQFF.

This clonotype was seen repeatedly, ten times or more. The CDR3 nucleotides read TGTGCCAGCAGCGTCGAGGGACAGAGCACAGATACGCAGTATTTT. Protein sequence: CASSVEGQSTDTQYF. The chain recombines TRBV7-9 with TRBJ2-3; 7 bases line up with TRBD1. Germline V gene data show CDR1 as SEHNR and CDR2 as FQNEAQ (reference sequence). The CDR3 covers 15 residues. The J segment lost 0 bases and the V segment lost 5 bases, leaving 5 bases of the junction unmatched.

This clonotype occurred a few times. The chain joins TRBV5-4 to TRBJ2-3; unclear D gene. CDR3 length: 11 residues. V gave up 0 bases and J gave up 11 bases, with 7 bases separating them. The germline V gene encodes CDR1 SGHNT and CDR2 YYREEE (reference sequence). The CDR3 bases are TGTGCCAGCAGCTTGGCTGGGAAGCAGTATTTT. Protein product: CASSLAGKQYF.

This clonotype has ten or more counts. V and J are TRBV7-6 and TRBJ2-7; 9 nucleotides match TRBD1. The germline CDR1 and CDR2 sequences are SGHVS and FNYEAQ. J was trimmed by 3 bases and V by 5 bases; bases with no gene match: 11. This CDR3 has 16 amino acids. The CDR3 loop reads CASSKITGTGIYEQYF. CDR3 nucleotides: TGTGCCAGCAGCAAAATTACCGGGACAGGGATCTACGAGCAGTACTTC.

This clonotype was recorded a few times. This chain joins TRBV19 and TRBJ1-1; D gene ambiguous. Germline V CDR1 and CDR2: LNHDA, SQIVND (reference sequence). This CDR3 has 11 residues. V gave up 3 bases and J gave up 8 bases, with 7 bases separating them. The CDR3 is CASSIGVEAFF. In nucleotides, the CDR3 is TGTGCCAGTAGTATTGGGGTGGAAGCTTTCTTT. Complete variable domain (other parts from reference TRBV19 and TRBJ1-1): DGGITQSPKYLFRKEGQNVTLSCEQNLNHDAMYWYRQDPGQGLRLIYYSQIVNDFQKGDIAEGYSVSREKKESFPLTVTSAQKNPTAFYLCASSIGVEAFFGQGTRLTVV.

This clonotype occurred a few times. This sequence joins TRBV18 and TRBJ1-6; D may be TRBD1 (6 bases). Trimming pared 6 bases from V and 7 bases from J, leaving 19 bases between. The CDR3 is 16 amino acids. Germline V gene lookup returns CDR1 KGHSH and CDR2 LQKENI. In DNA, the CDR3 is TGTGCCAGCTCCCTCGGGGGCAAATTCAGCAATTCACCCCTCCACTTT. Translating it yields CASSLGGKFSNSPLHF. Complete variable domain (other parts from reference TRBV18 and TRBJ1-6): NAGVMQNPRHLVRRRGQEARLRCSPMKGHSHVYWYRQLPEEGLKFMVYLQKENIIDESGMPKERFSAEFPKEGPSILRIQQVVRGDSAAYFCASSLGGKFSNSPLHFGNGTRLTVT.

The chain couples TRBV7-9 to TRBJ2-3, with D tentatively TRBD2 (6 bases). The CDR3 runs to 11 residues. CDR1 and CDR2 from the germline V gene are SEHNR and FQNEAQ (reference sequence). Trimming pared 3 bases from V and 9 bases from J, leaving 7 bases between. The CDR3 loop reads CASSFAGTQYF. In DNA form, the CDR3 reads TGTGCCAGCAGCTTCGCGGGGACGCAGTATTTT.

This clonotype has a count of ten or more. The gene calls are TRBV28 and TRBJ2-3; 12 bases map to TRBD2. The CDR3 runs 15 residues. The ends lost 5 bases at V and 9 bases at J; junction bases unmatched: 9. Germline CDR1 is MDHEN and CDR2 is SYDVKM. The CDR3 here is CASSPPSGGAGTQYF. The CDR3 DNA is TGTGCCAGCAGTCCGCCTAGCGGGGGGGCGGGAACGCAGTATTTT.

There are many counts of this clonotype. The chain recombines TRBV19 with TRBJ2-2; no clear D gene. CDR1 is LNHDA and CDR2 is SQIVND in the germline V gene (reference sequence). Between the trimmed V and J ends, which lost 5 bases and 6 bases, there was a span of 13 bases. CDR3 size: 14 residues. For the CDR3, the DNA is TGTGCCAGTAGTCCGGGCCCAGGACCCGGGGAGCTGTTTTTT. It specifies CASSPGPGPGELFF.

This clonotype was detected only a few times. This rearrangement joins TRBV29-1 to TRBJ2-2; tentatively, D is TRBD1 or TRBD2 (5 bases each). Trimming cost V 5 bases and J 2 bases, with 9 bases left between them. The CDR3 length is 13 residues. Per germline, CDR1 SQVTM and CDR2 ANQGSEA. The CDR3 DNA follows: TGCAGCGTTCGGGGCGGAAACACCGGGGAGCTGTTTTTT. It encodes CSVRGGNTGELFF.